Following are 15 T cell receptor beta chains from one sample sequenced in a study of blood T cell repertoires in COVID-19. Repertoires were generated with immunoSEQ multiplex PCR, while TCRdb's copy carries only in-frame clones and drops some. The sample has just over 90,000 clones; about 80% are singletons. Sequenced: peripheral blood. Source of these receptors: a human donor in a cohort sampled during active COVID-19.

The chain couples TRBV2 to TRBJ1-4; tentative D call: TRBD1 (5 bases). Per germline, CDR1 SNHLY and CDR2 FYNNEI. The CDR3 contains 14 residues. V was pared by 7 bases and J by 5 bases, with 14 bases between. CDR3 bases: TGTGCCAGCACCGGGGGTTGGGGAAATGAAAAACTGTTTTTT. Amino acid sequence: CASTGGWGNEKLFF.

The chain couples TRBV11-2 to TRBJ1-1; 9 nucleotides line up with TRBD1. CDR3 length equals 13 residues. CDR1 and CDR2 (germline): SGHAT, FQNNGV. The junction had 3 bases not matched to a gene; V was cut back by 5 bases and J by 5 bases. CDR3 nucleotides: TGTGCCAGCAGCCTTGGACAGGGGACTGAAGCTTTCTTT. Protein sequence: CASSLGQGTEAFF. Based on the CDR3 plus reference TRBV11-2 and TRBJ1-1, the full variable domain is EAGVAQSPRYKIIEKRQSVAFWCNPISGHATLYWYQQILGQGPKLLIQFQNNGVVDDSQLPKDRFSAERLKGVDSTLKIQPAKLEDSAVYLCASSLGQGTEAFFGQGTRLTVV.

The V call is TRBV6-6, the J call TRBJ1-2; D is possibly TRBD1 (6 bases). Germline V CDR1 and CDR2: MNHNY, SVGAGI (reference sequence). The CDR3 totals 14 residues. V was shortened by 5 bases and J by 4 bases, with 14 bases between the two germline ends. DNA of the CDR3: TGTGCCAGCAGTCCCGCCGGACAGCTCTATGGCTACACCTTC. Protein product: CASSPAGQLYGYTF.

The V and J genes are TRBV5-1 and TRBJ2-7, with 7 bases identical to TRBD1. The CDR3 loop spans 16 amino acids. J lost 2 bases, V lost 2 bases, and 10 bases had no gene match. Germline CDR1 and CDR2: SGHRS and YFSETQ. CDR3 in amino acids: CASSFSPSTGTYEQYF. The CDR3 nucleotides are TGCGCCAGCAGCTTTTCCCCATCGACAGGGACCTACGAGCAGTACTTC.

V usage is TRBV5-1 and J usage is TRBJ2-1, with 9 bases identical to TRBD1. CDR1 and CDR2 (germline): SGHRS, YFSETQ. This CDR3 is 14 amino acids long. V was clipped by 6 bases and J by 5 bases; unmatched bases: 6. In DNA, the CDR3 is TGCGCCAGCACCAGGGACAGGGCTAACAATGAGCAGTTCTTC. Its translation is CASTRDRANNEQFF.

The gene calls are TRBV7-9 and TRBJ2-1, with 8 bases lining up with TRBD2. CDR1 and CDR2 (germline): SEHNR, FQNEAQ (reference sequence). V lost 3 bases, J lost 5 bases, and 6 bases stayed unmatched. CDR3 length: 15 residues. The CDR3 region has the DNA TGTGCCAGCAGCTTTAGCGGGGTGGGGGACAATGAGCAGTTCTTC. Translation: CASSFSGVGDNEQFF.

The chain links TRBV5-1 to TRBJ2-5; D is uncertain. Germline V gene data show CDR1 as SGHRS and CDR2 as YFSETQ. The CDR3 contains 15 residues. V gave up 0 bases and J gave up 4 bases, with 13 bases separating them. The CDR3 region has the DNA TGCGCCAGCAGCTTGGCCGGGTCGTCGGGAGAGACCCAGTACTTC. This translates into CASSLAGSSGETQYF.

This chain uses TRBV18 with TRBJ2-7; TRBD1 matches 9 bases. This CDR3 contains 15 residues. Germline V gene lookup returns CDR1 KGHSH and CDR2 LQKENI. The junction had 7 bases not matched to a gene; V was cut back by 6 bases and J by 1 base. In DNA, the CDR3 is TGTGCCAGCTCGAACCCCGGACAGGGGTCCTACGAGCAGTACTTC. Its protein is CASSNPGQGSYEQYF.

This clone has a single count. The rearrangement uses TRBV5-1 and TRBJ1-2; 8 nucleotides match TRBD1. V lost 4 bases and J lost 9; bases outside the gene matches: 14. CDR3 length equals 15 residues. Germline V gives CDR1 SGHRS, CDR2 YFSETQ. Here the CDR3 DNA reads TGCGCCAGCAGCGGGGGACAGGCCTTGTTTAATCGCTACACCTTC. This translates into CASSGGQALFNRYTF.

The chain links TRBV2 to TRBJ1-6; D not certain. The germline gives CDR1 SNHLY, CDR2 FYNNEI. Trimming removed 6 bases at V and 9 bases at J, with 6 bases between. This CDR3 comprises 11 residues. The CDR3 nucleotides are TGTGCCAGCAGGGAGATTTCACCCCTCCACTTT. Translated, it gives CASREISPLHF.

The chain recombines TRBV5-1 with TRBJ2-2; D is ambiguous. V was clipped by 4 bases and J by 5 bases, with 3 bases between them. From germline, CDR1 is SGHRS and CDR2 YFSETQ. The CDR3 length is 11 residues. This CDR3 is CASSQTGELFF. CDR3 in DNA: TGCGCCAGCAGCCAGACCGGGGAGCTGTTTTTT. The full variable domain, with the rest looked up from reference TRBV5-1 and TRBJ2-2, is KAGVTQTPRYLIKTRGQQVTLSCSPISGHRSVSWYQQTPGQGLQFLFEYFSETQRNKGNFPGRFSGRQFSNSRSEMNVSTLELGDSALYLCASSQTGELFFGEGSRLTVL.

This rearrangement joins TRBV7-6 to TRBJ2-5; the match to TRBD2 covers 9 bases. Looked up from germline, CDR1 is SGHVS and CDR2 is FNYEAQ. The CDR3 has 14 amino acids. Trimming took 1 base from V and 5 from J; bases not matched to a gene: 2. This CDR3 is CASSLVGTSETQYF. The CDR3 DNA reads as TGTGCCAGCAGCTTAGTGGGGACTAGCGAGACCCAGTACTTC.

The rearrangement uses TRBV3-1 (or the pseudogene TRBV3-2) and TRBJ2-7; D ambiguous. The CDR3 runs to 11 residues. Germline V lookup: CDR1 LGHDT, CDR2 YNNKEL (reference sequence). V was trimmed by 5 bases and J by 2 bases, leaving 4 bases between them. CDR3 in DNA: TGTGCCAGCAGCGAGGCCTACGAGCAGTACTTC. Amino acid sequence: CASSEAYEQYF.

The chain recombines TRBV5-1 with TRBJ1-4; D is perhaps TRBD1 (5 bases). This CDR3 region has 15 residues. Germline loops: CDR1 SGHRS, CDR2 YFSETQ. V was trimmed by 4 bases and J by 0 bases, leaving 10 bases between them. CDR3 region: CASSRDYTTNEKLFF. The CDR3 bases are TGCGCCAGCAGCAGGGACTACACAACTAATGAAAAACTGTTTTTT.

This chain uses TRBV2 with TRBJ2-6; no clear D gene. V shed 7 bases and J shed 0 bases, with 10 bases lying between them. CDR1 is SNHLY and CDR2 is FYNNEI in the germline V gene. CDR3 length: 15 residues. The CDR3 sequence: CASTLGRSGANVLTF. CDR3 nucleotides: TGTGCCAGCACCTTGGGCCGCTCTGGGGCCAACGTCCTGACTTTC.